This T cell receptor beta chain was retrieved from a study of long-term antiretroviral therapy in people with HIV. Study-level findings and limits: Upon ART, diversity increased but remained lower than transplant donor controls. In the period from about 2003 to 2017, blood was collected, possibly under older ART regimens.

CDR3 length: 13 amino acids. Looked up from germline, CDR1 is SGHVS and CDR2 is FQNEAQ. Trimming took 1 base from V and 0 from J, leaving 4 bases between them. PBMC samples from each donor numbered at least one pre-ART and at least two post-ART. As regards this clone: What it binds is unknown.

They ran version v3.0 of the immunoSEQ assay at survey level. It was roughly 40,000-55,000 T-cell genomes per sample that sequencing targeted. Assay used: immunoSEQ multiplex PCR; TCRdb lists only in-frame clones, some missing. The sample records roughly 13,000 clones, approximately 80% being singletons. The sample here was unsorted PBMCs, taken 1.3 years after starting antiretroviral therapy. V is TRBV7-8 and J is TRBJ2-7, with unresolved D. The origin of this receptor is a woman aged 18-29 years with HIV. The CDR3 region is CASSLDPSYEQYF. The CDR3 DNA sequence: TGTGCCAGCAGCTTAGACCCCTCCTACGAGCAGTACTTC.